Listed below are T cell receptor beta chains from one sample, sequenced in a study of OX40 agonist ivuxolimab in advanced cancers. The protocol was immunoSEQ multiplex PCR, while the TCRdb copy is restricted to in-frame clones and leaves out a portion. The profile covers tens of thousands of clones, with 92% appearing a single time and 25% taken by the ten largest. This sample comprised CD4+ or CD8+ T cells sorted from blood, obtained in a trial of the OX40 agonist ivuxolimab. The origin of the receptors is an adult with an advanced solid tumor such as melanoma, head and neck, liver or kidney cancer. Both conserved end residues are part of each CDR3. Some rows mark clone size as missing; the rest say once, few, many or name a class of expanded clone.

abundance,j_gene,v_gene,CDR3aa
NA,TRBJ2-1,TRBV11-3,CASSLRGDHNEQFF
NA,TRBJ2-5,TRBV10-3,CATGQPQETQYF
NA,TRBJ2-1,TRBV28,CASSLLPPGTTVYNEQFF
NA,TRBJ2-7,TRBV4-1,CASSQVSGNGYEQYF
NA,TRBJ2-2,TRBV6-6,CASGGTGVAGELFF
NA,TRBJ2-4,TRBV6-6,CASSPSVAKNIQYF
NA,TRBJ2-7,TRBV18,CASSPYRIYEQYF
few,TRBJ2-2,TRBV7-9,CASSLAYGELFF
NA,TRBJ2-7,TRBV6-5,CASSNRDTAYEQYF
once,TRBJ2-3,TRBV7-9,CASSLVSGSTDTQYF
few,TRBJ2-2,TRBV2,CASSEFWESHPNTGELFF
NA,TRBJ1-6,TRBV27,CASSLEDPYSPLHF
NA,TRBJ2-7,TRBV29-1,CSVGQVAYEQYF
NA,TRBJ2-7,TRBV9,CASSVGLAGVANEQYF
NA,TRBJ2-3,TRBV6-5,CASRFGHTQYF
NA,TRBJ1-3,TRBV9,CASSGVGNTIYF
NA,TRBJ2-7,TRBV5-1,CASGTSGMEIHEQYF
NA,TRBJ2-7,TRBV7-9,CASSPAGDPHEQYF
NA,TRBJ1-4,TRBV7-4,CASSNRNLDRENEKLFF
NA,TRBJ2-1,TRBV7-9,CASSPGTYPDNEQFF
NA,TRBJ2-1,TRBV7-9,CASSSRLLSYNEQFF
NA,TRBJ1-1,TRBV6-1,CASIVGGNTEAFF
NA,TRBJ2-2,TRBV4-2,CASSQETAENTGELFF
NA,TRBJ1-1,TRBV27,CASSGTGWNTEAFF
NA,TRBJ2-7,TRBV9,CASSAALTSYEQYF
NA,TRBJ2-1,TRBV10-1,CASSEYADEQFF
once,TRBJ2-2,TRBV27,CASSSLNGELFF
NA,TRBJ2-3,TRBV5-6,CASSLFEAIVGDTQYF
NA,TRBJ2-2,TRBV28,CASNWGGEGTGELFF
NA,TRBJ2-3,TRBV28,CASRRTSGRADTQYF
NA,TRBJ2-7,TRBV30,CAWSADRSYEQYF
NA,TRBJ2-5,TRBV27,CASRGTTTQYF
NA,TRBJ2-7,TRBV6-5,CASSNWDRGRGEQYF
few,TRBJ2-5,TRBV6-1,CASTVPNQETQYF
NA,TRBJ2-3,TRBV28,CASSGQYQTSTDTQYF
NA,TRBJ2-2,TRBV7-9,CASSPAWGASSTGELFF
NA,TRBJ2-7,TRBV9,CASSARNSYEQYF
NA,TRBJ1-5,TRBV7-9,CASSFSDQPQHF
NA,TRBJ2-7,TRBV5-6,CASTDVGGVTYEQYF
NA,TRBJ1-2,TRBV28,CASKSPLAYYGYTF
NA,TRBJ2-7,TRBV7-3,CASSLPRTVYEQYF
once,TRBJ2-1,TRBV7-7,CASSEDSYNEQFF
few,TRBJ1-1,TRBV5-8,CASSLAVGGQNTEAFF
NA,TRBJ1-3,TRBV7-9,CASSSSRDNSGNTIYF
NA,TRBJ2-7,TRBV5-1,CASSPGGYGGSYEQYF
NA,TRBJ2-7,TRBV21-1,CASSKGGCARLYEQYF